The entry below describes one TCR beta chain. Antigen: not known. This CDR3 has 16 residues. Per germline, CDR1 SGDLS and CDR2 YYNGEE. Trimming stripped 4 bases from V and 6 bases from J, with 17 bases between. The record originates from a study of cytomegalovirus exposure and HLA in healthy donors. The PCR made use of 60 Vbeta and 13 Jbeta primers. TCRdb's copy holds only in-frame clones and misses some; the assay was immunoSEQ multiplex PCR. The sample yields 100,000 to 150,000 clones, roughly four fifths seen once. Study-level points and caveats: Available immune exposure information covered CMV serostatus only. One cluster of highly shared sequence variants probably arose as a sequencing artifact. The study flagged roughly 160 TCR beta chains as cytomegalovirus-associated. Reports indicate that TCR beta sequences accurately predicted the HLA-A and HLA-B alleles of most subjects.

The sequencing input was PBMCs. The chain combines TRBV9 with TRBJ1-6; possibly TRBD1 for D (5 bases). The sequence derives from a woman in her thirties or forties in good health and CMV-seropositive. The CDR3 DNA reads TGTGCCAGCAGCTCGTCCGTCGGGCAGGGTAATTCACCCCTCCACTTT. Translated, it gives CASSSSVGQGNSPLHF. Based on the CDR3 plus reference TRBV9 and TRBJ1-6, the full variable domain is DSGVTQTPKHLITATGQRVTLRCSPRSGDLSVYWYQQSLDQGLQFLIQYYNGEERAKGNILERFSAQQFPDLHSELNLSSLELGDSALYFCASSSSVGQGNSPLHFGNGTRLTVT.